Described below is a single TCR beta chain sequence and its context. J was trimmed by 2 bases and V by 1 base; bases with no gene match: 2. The CDR3 consists of 17 residues. The germline V gene has CDR1 SGHRS and CDR2 YFSETQ. This record comes from a study of blood T cell repertoires in COVID-19. Recovered participants had two consecutive negative NP/OP PCR tests, healthcare professional clearance, or symptom resolution. In the source study's methods: How many nucleated cells were present was estimated from reference gene primer amplification. Assay: immunoSEQ multiplex PCR; the TCRdb copy retains only in-frame clones and omits some. The V and J calls and clone size are taken from that table; D and trimming were inferred from the DNA. This table holds 250,000 to 350,000 clones, approximately 85% found once.

This receptor was taken from a woman in her twenties or thirties who had recovered from COVID-19. The gene calls are TRBV5-1 and TRBJ2-5; 16 bases fit TRBD2. Sequencing used PBMCs or T cells enriched from blood (not recorded which). The CDR3 DNA reads as TGCGCCAGCAGCTTGTGGGGACTAGCGGGGGGGCAAGAGACCCAGTACTTC. It yields the protein CASSLWGLAGGQETQYF.